These 4 T cell receptor beta chains came from one sample sequenced in a study of blood T cells in healthy people across ages. A J-beta primer mix and a sample-barcoded 5' primer were used in a second PCR of roughly 6 to 11 cycles. One entry per CDR3 protein results from TCRdb running MiXCR on the 5' RACE reads. The sample holds hundreds of thousands of distinct CDR3 sequences, 25% seen once. The same sample was also studied in work on T cells of mothers and their children.

Sequencing was performed on blood. The receptors shown here come from a boy aged 10-17 years in good health.

CDR3: CASSVDYGNTGELFF. For the CDR3, the DNA is TGTGCCAGCAGCGTAGATTACGGGAACACCGGGGAGCTGTTTTTT. The rearrangement joins TRBV9 to TRBJ2-2; no clear D gene. The CDR3 has 15 amino acids. The germline CDR1 and CDR2 sequences are SGDLS and YYNGEE. Trimming removed 0 bases from V and 1 base from J, with 7 bases in between. The full variable domain, with the rest looked up from reference TRBV9 and TRBJ2-2, is DSGVTQTPKHLITATGQRVTLRCSPRSGDLSVYWYQQSLDQGLQFLIQYYNGEERAKGNILERFSAQQFPDLHSELNLSSLELGDSALYFCASSVDYGNTGELFFGEGSRLTVL.

The gene calls are TRBV27 and TRBJ1-2; D possibly corresponds to TRBD1 (5 bases). Germline loops: CDR1 MNHEY, CDR2 SMNVEV (reference sequence). The CDR3 has 15 residues. V was trimmed by 4 bases and J by 4 bases, leaving 16 bases between them. CDR3 amino acids: CASSSSGTASYGYTF. For the CDR3, the DNA is TGTGCCAGCAGTTCCTCCGGGACGGCCAGCTATGGCTACACCTTC.

CDR3 amino acids: CASSLAKPLEQFF. The DNA for the CDR3 is TGTGCCAGCAGCTTAGCGAAGCCACTAGAACAGTTCTTC. The chain recombines TRBV7-2 with TRBJ2-1; the D gene is possibly TRBD2 (5 bases). The germline V gene has CDR1 SGHTA and CDR2 FQGNSA. Trimming took 0 bases from V and 13 from J, leaving 13 bases between them. The CDR3 loop spans 13 amino acids.

In this sample, this clonotype turned up a few times. This chain links TRBV29-1 with TRBJ1-2; D ambiguous. CDR1 and CDR2 from the germline V gene are SQVTM and ANQGSEA. The length of the CDR3 is 11 residues. V was trimmed by 6 bases and J by 2 bases, leaving 7 bases between them. The CDR3 DNA sequence: TGCAGCGTGTCGGAGAACTATGGCTACACCTTC. This gives the protein CSVSENYGYTF.